What follows is one TCR beta chain and its context. This clone was picked up one time. The target of this receptor is not known. No base-level quality is on record; no much larger clone is a single base apart. The cohort was made up of 500 to 850 healthy bone marrow donors. At the time of sampling, every cohort member was nominally healthy, though immune exposures that went unrecorded were likely present. The donor was CMV seronegative and belonged to the group of around 350 seronegative cohort members. Every donor gave a peripheral blood sample, and the peripheral blood mononuclear cells from that sample were used for TCR beta sequencing. Genomic DNA was extracted from the blood cell samples with the Qiagen DNeasy Blood Extraction Kit. This entry comes from a study of cytomegalovirus exposure and HLA in healthy donors (TCRdb year 2017). For context, the study as a whole: In an earlier analysis of under 600 of the donors, less than 350 Gb of sequence data and just under 120 million unique TCR beta sequences from about 180 million T cells were reported. The study was designed to test whether signatures of past pathogen exposure could be identified by cataloging public T cell receptors. An early release that covered some 630 HLA-typed donors contained approximately 300 gigabases of sequencing data and tens of millions of unique TCR sequences. The study used immunosequencing to profile the T cell repertoires of approximately 640 subjects and linked those repertoires to cytomegalovirus serostatus. Typing coverage varied by locus: about 620-640 donors for A, B, C, DRB1 and DQB1; roughly 560 for DQA1; more than 600 for DPA1; roughly 450 for DPB1. To predict cytomegalovirus infection status, the study combined high-throughput TCR immunosequencing, statistical association of individual TCRs with disease status, and machine learning. A later genetic analysis took genome-wide SNP genotypes for about three fifths of the 666 donors and used that subset as a discovery cohort. Every repertoire in the discovery cohort had been generated on one and the same sequencing platform. HLA typing covered class I and class II loci at four-digit resolution. Donor age, sex, ethnicity and CMV serostatus were compiled alongside the repertoire data. An earlier analysis of 500 to 750 of the donors applied high-throughput TCR beta sequencing to assess whether each TCR beta V gene segment acted as functional or pseudogenic. Four to six DR-DQ haplotypes were handled as single units for association and clustering, since linkage in the cohort was strong. Rather than using new phenotypic data, the later analysis identified candidate immune exposures from TCR beta sequences and from how often those sequences occurred across donors. Of the approximately 400 genotyped donors, 65% to 90% fell in the genetic ancestry cluster associated with self-reported Caucasian donors. A separate validation cohort of over a hundred different subjects was used in addition to the approximately 700-subject first cohort. On average, roughly 200,000 unique TCR beta nucleotide sequences were sequenced per donor among 398 genotyped donors of the cohort, with roughly 18% of those sequences being non-productive. A later analysis re-examined previously published TCR beta repertoires from about 670 donors and added high-resolution HLA genotyping to investigate patterns of TCR occurrence.

From cysteine to phenylalanine, the CDR3 is 14 amino acids long. Only the CDR3 region is kept as DNA, spanning 42 bases read in frame from base 1. CDR1 and CDR2 were assigned from the germline V gene as SGHDT and YYEEEE. Cut back by 3 bases and 1 base, the V and J ends lie 10 bases apart. Receptors were amplified or captured by the immunoSEQ multiplex PCR assay. A mixture of 60 forward primers for TCR Vbeta segments and 13 reverse primers for TCR Jbeta segments was used in the multiplex PCR. The CDR3 region of rearranged TCR beta genes was amplified from genomic DNA with a multiplex PCR assay. Amplified TCR beta libraries were sequenced as 87-base-pair reads on the Illumina HiSeq System. In the source study's methods: A later analysis counted about 76 million unique TCR beta chains across the approximately 700 repertoires, and some 11 million of these chains were shared by at least two donors. To remove PCR and sequencing errors, raw reads were error-corrected and collapsed into unique sequences using a nearest-neighbor algorithm that merged closely related sequences. Alignment of CDR3 sequences to IMGT reference sequences was used to assign V, D and J gene segments. For a sequence to be retained, a match of at least six nucleotides was required to both a V gene segment and a J gene segment. Rearrangements were called productive when the CDR3 lacked stop codons and stayed in frame with V and J; all others were non-productive. Following IMGT convention, CDR3 was defined as the stretch from the second conserved V-encoded cysteine to the conserved J-encoded phenylalanine. In an earlier analysis of around 570 of the donors, sequences lacking an unambiguous match to a single V gene segment were excluded. An earlier analysis of a few hundred of the donors called V segments functional above 56.7% productive rearrangements and segregating when the between-donor standard deviation exceeded 5%. To diagnose cytomegalovirus status from the catalog of TCR beta chain sequences, a statistical classification framework was built. In a later analysis, TCR nucleotide sequences were compared against IMGT/GENE-DB human TR gene sequences so that V and J genes could be assigned. A later analysis assigned CDR3 sequences and most-parsimonious VDJ recombination scenarios with the TCRdist pipeline. In a later analysis, each TCR beta chain was defined by its CDR3 amino acid sequence together with its V-gene family, and reads lacking a unique V-gene family were excluded. As a way to deal with suspected cross-contamination and a sequencing artifact, a later analysis dropped approximately 570 nucleotide sequences that were highly shared and had low generation probability. In a later analysis, a clonal expansion index for each public chain was calculated from normalized within-repertoire ranks of inferred template counts. Generation probabilities in a later analysis came from a VDJ recombination model fitted to out-of-frame rearrangements, and those results were checked against IGoR. In a later analysis, hypergeometric tests were used to score TCR-TCR, TCR-HLA and TCR-CMV co-occurrence, with a repertoire-size bias correction applied to TCR pairs. False discovery rates were estimated in a later analysis by permuting HLA or CMV assignments 20 times. In a later analysis, co-occurring TCRs were grouped using DBSCAN, with TCRdist sequence similarity added in when clustering inside HLA-allele-positive subsets. Repertoires with fewer than 30,000 or more than 120,000 public chains were left out of co-occurrence clustering, as were about 5 repertoires with anomalous nucleotide sharing. TCRdb holds this immuneACCESS table with in-frame rearrangements only. Some clones are missing; in checked studies, unresolved V genes explain under half, and the rest has no known cause. D and trimming come from the DNA, and the V and J calls and clone size come from that table. The sample yields fewer than 250,000 clones; over 70% were counted once. About 1.6% of the sample is taken by the ten largest.

The research as a whole found: A later genetic analysis reported fewer N-insertions in productive TCRs among donors in an Asian-associated ancestry cluster than the approximately 670-donor mean. Presence/absence analyses assumed roughly uniform sequencing depth across donors, an assumption that may not hold. Several of the top co-occurrence clusters appeared to be linked to parvovirus B19, influenza, CMV and Epstein-Barr virus, according to a later analysis. Because HLA typing was unavailable for some donors at each locus, only the typed subset was used in association tests. The authors suggested that the approach could potentially be generalized to other disease states and immunological phenotypes. Broadly in line with IMGT annotations, most TCR beta V segments showed up in productive rearrangements about 90% or about 30% of the time in an earlier analysis of 587 of the donors. Correlated functional status among segregating V segments might reflect linkage disequilibrium, but an unknown experimental factor could not be ruled out. For the cohort, immune exposure information was limited to CMV serostatus. Most TCR sequences were observed very rarely across donors, whereas some public TCRs were present in many individuals. In a later analysis, the rate of TCR association differed among HLA loci, with DRB1 alleles having the most associated TCRs and HLA-C alleles having the fewest. Assigning TCR associations to individual alleles was difficult when HLA alleles, especially DR and DQ, strongly co-occurred. In vitro tests confirmed that a few of the cytomegalovirus-associated TCR beta chains recognize cytomegalovirus antigens. In a later analysis, HLA-associated TCR beta chains were found to be more clonally expanded and to have lower generation probabilities than equally common non-associated chains. This cohort had only TCR beta chains sequenced, and the lack of alpha or paired-chain data limited which features could be detected. In both the original and validation cohorts, the classifier was reported to diagnose cytomegalovirus status with high specificity and sensitivity. The study gave a list of 150 to 200 TCR beta chains associated with cytomegalovirus. V-gene and J-gene trimming of TCR beta chains was associated with a missense DCLRE1C variant in a later genetic analysis, and the association was replicated in an independent cohort. Most CMV-associated TCR beta chains appeared to be HLA-restricted in a later analysis, and the HLA associations seemed to be driven largely by CMV exposure. Some IMGT-functional V segments, including TRBV6-2 and TRBV6-3, could not be distinguished by the 87-base-pair reads and were therefore excluded. Because counts were too low, approximately 15 rarely observed V segments, including chromosome 9 orphons, were excluded from the earlier analysis of 500 to 700 of the donors. In a later analysis, some 17,000 TCR beta sequences were associated with specific HLA alleles at a false discovery rate of 0.05. A further reported finding was that TCR beta sequences accurately predicted the HLA-A and HLA-B alleles for most subjects in the first cohort. A group of highly shared sequence variants was considered likely to be a technical artifact of the sequencing pipeline.

The V and J genes are TRBV5-6 and TRBJ1-2, and TRBD1 may be the D gene, going by 5 matching bases. Sequencing input: PBMCs. This clonotype was obtained from a woman aged 18-30 years in good health and CMV-seronegative. The sequence in DNA is TGTGCCAGCAGCTCCCGACAGATTAACTATGGCTACACCTTC. Its amino acids are CASSSRQINYGYTF.